These T cell receptor beta chains were read from a single sample in a study of CD8+CD57+ T cells in acquired aplastic anemia. Via MiXCR, TCRdb re-called the reads, giving one row per CDR3 protein. The repertoire holds around 140,000 distinct CDR3 sequences, with about 40% as singletons. Sequencing input: sorted CD4+, CD8+, or CD8+CD57+ T cells (not recorded which) from PBMCs. These receptors all stem from a human donor in good health, serving as a control. Both conserved end residues are trimmed from each CDR3. Fields, in order: J gene, D gene, V gene, CDR3 protein. The D gene is left open where the match is weak.

J gene: TRBJ2-1
D gene: .
V gene: TRBV20-1
CDR3 protein: SARAGDSAISYNEQF

J gene: TRBJ1-6
D gene: .
V gene: TRBV2
CDR3 protein: ASKKSGGTHLH

J gene: TRBJ1-4
D gene: TRBD1
V gene: TRBV7-8
CDR3 protein: ASRPEGQGAGNEKLF

J gene: TRBJ2-6
D gene: .
V gene: TRBV5-1
CDR3 protein: ASSLYSSGANVLT

J gene: TRBJ2-2
D gene: .
V gene: TRBV20-1
CDR3 protein: SARATGTGELF

J gene: TRBJ2-6
D gene: .
V gene: TRBV2
CDR3 protein: ASSDGT

J gene: TRBJ2-1
D gene: TRBD2
V gene: TRBV14
CDR3 protein: ASSRLTSGGSTEQF

J gene: TRBJ2-2
D gene: .
V gene: TRBV7-9
CDR3 protein: ASSLGQDTGELF

J gene: TRBJ1-5
D gene: .
V gene: TRBV19
CDR3 protein: ASSIVTGAQH

J gene: TRBJ1-1
D gene: .
V gene: TRBV15
CDR3 protein: ATSRPGNTEAF

J gene: TRBJ1-2
D gene: .
V gene: TRBV3-1
CDR3 protein: ASSQGLGLGSGYT

J gene: TRBJ2-7
D gene: TRBD1
V gene: TRBV15
CDR3 protein: ATSIEQGYEQY

J gene: TRBJ1-1
D gene: .
V gene: TRBV9
CDR3 protein: ASSVEGSGTEAF

J gene: TRBJ2-1
D gene: TRBD2
V gene: TRBV29-1
CDR3 protein: SGLVGAGGRNEQF

J gene: TRBJ1-2
D gene: TRBD1
V gene: TRBV24-1
CDR3 protein: ATSADRNYGYT

J gene: TRBJ1-3
D gene: .
V gene: TRBV7-2
CDR3 protein: VSSWLGSSGNTIY

J gene: TRBJ2-3
D gene: TRBD2
V gene: TRBV6-1
CDR3 protein: ASRQLAGNSDTQY

J gene: TRBJ2-5
D gene: .
V gene: TRBV4-1
CDR3 protein: ASSLVMFETQY

J gene: TRBJ1-6
D gene: .
V gene: TRBV5-1
CDR3 protein: ASRVYEEDSPLH

J gene: TRBJ1-4
D gene: TRBD1
V gene: TRBV7-9
CDR3 protein: ASSPTRGEKLF

J gene: TRBJ1-2
D gene: TRBD1
V gene: TRBV19
CDR3 protein: ASGTGGGYT

J gene: TRBJ2-3
D gene: .
V gene: TRBV20-1
CDR3 protein: SARVGGWTDTQY

J gene: TRBJ1-1
D gene: .
V gene: TRBV9
CDR3 protein: ASSPLSEAF

J gene: TRBJ2-5
D gene: .
V gene: TRBV7-9
CDR3 protein: ASSLALAETQY

J gene: TRBJ2-3
D gene: .
V gene: TRBV6-4
CDR3 protein: ASSVAGYTDTQY

J gene: TRBJ1-2
D gene: .
V gene: TRBV6-1
CDR3 protein: ASIKTGTVGYT

J gene: TRBJ2-3
D gene: TRBD2
V gene: TRBV7-9
CDR3 protein: ASSLATSQMQY

J gene: TRBJ1-2
D gene: TRBD1
V gene: TRBV7-2
CDR3 protein: ASSSGRGDYGYT

J gene: TRBJ2-1
D gene: .
V gene: TRBV7-8
CDR3 protein: ASSWRGYSYNEQF

J gene: TRBJ1-5
D gene: .
V gene: TRBV6-1
CDR3 protein: ASSDALNQPQH

J gene: TRBJ2-7
D gene: TRBD2
V gene: TRBV10-2
CDR3 protein: ASTKGLAGGTSYEQY

J gene: TRBJ2-1
D gene: TRBD2
V gene: TRBV10-3
CDR3 protein: AISGMTSGKSSYNEQF

J gene: TRBJ2-1
D gene: .
V gene: TRBV5-1
CDR3 protein: ASSFGARSSYNEQF

J gene: TRBJ2-7
D gene: .
V gene: TRBV5-6
CDR3 protein: ASSLQRSHYEQY

J gene: TRBJ1-6
D gene: .
V gene: TRBV5-4
CDR3 protein: ASSLIDSYNSPLH

J gene: TRBJ1-2
D gene: TRBD1
V gene: TRBV19
CDR3 protein: ASSIFGTGMDGYT

J gene: TRBJ2-7
D gene: TRBD1
V gene: TRBV15
CDR3 protein: ATSSPGTGRFSYEQY

J gene: TRBJ1-1
D gene: .
V gene: TRBV10-3
CDR3 protein: AISESSVSEAF

J gene: TRBJ2-3
D gene: .
V gene: TRBV6-5
CDR3 protein: ASREVSLYTDTQY

J gene: TRBJ1-1
D gene: .
V gene: TRBV5-5
CDR3 protein: ASSHGTTSGTEAF

J gene: TRBJ2-3
D gene: TRBD2
V gene: TRBV19
CDR3 protein: ASSIRLAGGIWDTQY

J gene: TRBJ2-1
D gene: TRBD1
V gene: TRBV19
CDR3 protein: ASSLNTPGQALNEQF

J gene: TRBJ2-5
D gene: .
V gene: TRBV4-1
CDR3 protein: ASSQDRTAGWETQY

J gene: TRBJ1-3
D gene: .
V gene: TRBV19
CDR3 protein: ASTTATGMAGNTIY

J gene: TRBJ1-4
D gene: TRBD1
V gene: TRBV10-3
CDR3 protein: AISEWQGALTNEKLF

J gene: TRBJ2-3
D gene: TRBD1
V gene: TRBV12-3/TRBV12-4
CDR3 protein: ASSWDRGRTDTQY

J gene: TRBJ1-6
D gene: .
V gene: TRBV10-1
CDR3 protein: ASSDRANSPLH

J gene: TRBJ1-1
D gene: TRBD1
V gene: TRBV5-8
CDR3 protein: ASSRNRGTEAF

J gene: TRBJ2-1
D gene: TRBD2
V gene: TRBV7-9
CDR3 protein: ASSVSSGGASF

J gene: TRBJ2-1
D gene: TRBD2
V gene: TRBV11-2
CDR3 protein: ASSLQGLAGEQF

J gene: TRBJ2-7
D gene: .
V gene: TRBV9
CDR3 protein: ASSASSGAVFYEQY

J gene: TRBJ2-3
D gene: .
V gene: TRBV28
CDR3 protein: ASSLLSDTQY

J gene: TRBJ2-1
D gene: .
V gene: TRBV5-1
CDR3 protein: ASSQFLVEYNEQF

J gene: TRBJ2-7
D gene: .
V gene: TRBV6-6
CDR3 protein: ASSYSSAHEQY

J gene: TRBJ2-1
D gene: .
V gene: TRBV19
CDR3 protein: ASSIFGQGGGEQF

J gene: TRBJ1-1
D gene: .
V gene: TRBV30
CDR3 protein: AWSVRISHGNTEAF

J gene: TRBJ2-3
D gene: .
V gene: TRBV7-3
CDR3 protein: ASSLMGGATDTQY

J gene: TRBJ1-2
D gene: .
V gene: TRBV7-2
CDR3 protein: ASSYDRYGYT

J gene: TRBJ1-1
D gene: .
V gene: TRBV19
CDR3 protein: ASSVQPNTEAF